The rows below give T cell receptor beta chains drawn from one sample of a study of T-cell memory formation after mild COVID-19. TCRdb re-called the 5' RACE reads through MiXCR, storing one row per CDR3 protein. This table has approximately 430,000 distinct CDR3 sequences, roughly a quarter appearing once. Sequenced material: PBMCs or a T cell subset sorted from them (not recorded which). The origin of the receptors is an adult woman who had mild COVID-19 (a few samples of this study predate the infection). Cell type and time point are not known. The CDR3 runs from the conserved cysteine through the conserved F or W. Fields, in order: J gene, D gene, clone size, V gene, CDR3 protein, CDR3 DNA. The D gene is left open where the match is weak. Where a row states a size, it is once, few, many or the class of an expanded clone; other rows omit it.

J: TRBJ1-1
D: -
size: -
V: TRBV4-3
CDR3: CASSQDSRVTEAFF
DNA: TGCGCCAGCAGCCAAGATAGCAGGGTTACTGAAGCTTTCTTT

J: TRBJ2-6
D: TRBD1
size: -
V: TRBV6-6
CDR3: CASSSGGTGANVLTF
DNA: TGTGCCAGCAGTTCAGGGGGAACTGGGGCCAACGTCCTGACTTTC

J: TRBJ1-2
D: TRBD1
size: -
V: TRBV12-3/TRBV12-4
CDR3: CASSLHGQGSYGYTF
DNA: TGTGCCAGCAGTCTCCACGGACAGGGAAGCTATGGCTACACCTTC

J: TRBJ2-2
D: -
size: few
V: TRBV5-1
CDR3: CASSLFGGENTGELFF
DNA: TGCGCCAGCAGCTTGTTTGGCGGAGAGAACACCGGGGAGCTGTTTTTT

J: TRBJ2-5
D: -
size: -
V: TRBV20-1
CDR3: CSARVTPTGWDGTQYF
DNA: TGCAGTGCTAGAGTTACCCCGACGGGATGGGACGGGACCCAGTACTTC

J: TRBJ2-2
D: TRBD1
size: -
V: TRBV6-5
CDR3: CASSYGLGQGNTGELFF
DNA: TGTGCCAGCAGTTACGGCCTCGGACAGGGGAACACCGGGGAGCTGTTTTTT

J: TRBJ2-7
D: -
size: few
V: TRBV14
CDR3: CASSQVSGDQGEQYF
DNA: TGTGCCAGCAGCCAAGTCTCAGGGGATCAGGGCGAGCAGTACTTC

J: TRBJ2-1
D: TRBD2
size: few
V: TRBV5-6
CDR3: CASSPLTSGRAVSYNEQFF
DNA: TGTGCCAGCAGCCCTCTGACTAGCGGGAGGGCCGTGTCCTACAATGAGCAGTTCTTC

J: TRBJ1-5
D: -
size: -
V: TRBV7-9
CDR3: CASSLAEAAGQPQHF
DNA: TGTGCCAGCAGCTTAGCAGAGGCAGCAGGCCAGCCCCAGCATTTT

J: TRBJ2-1
D: TRBD2
size: few
V: TRBV12-3/TRBV12-4
CDR3: CASSLTSGGAHEQFF
DNA: TGTGCCAGCAGCCTGACTAGCGGGGGGGCCCATGAGCAGTTCTTC

J: TRBJ1-1
D: TRBD1
size: -
V: TRBV29-1
CDR3: CSVPRGYTEAFF
DNA: TGCAGCGTTCCCAGGGGGTACACTGAAGCTTTCTTT

J: TRBJ2-3
D: TRBD1
size: few
V: TRBV7-2
CDR3: CASSHTGTGLNTQYF
DNA: TGTGCCAGCAGTCACACCGGGACAGGGTTGAATACGCAGTATTTT

J: TRBJ1-3
D: -
size: few
V: TRBV12-3/TRBV12-4
CDR3: CASSFGSGSGNTIYF
DNA: TGTGCCAGCAGTTTCGGAAGCGGCTCTGGAAACACCATATATTTT

J: TRBJ2-7
D: TRBD2
size: -
V: TRBV4-2
CDR3: CASSQGTSGSSYEQYF
DNA: TGTGCCAGCAGCCAAGGGACTAGCGGGAGCTCCTACGAGCAGTACTTC

J: TRBJ1-2
D: -
size: -
V: TRBV7-8
CDR3: CASSLMAGPRAYGYTF
DNA: TGTGCCAGCAGCTTAATGGCGGGCCCCCGGGCCTATGGCTACACCTTC

J: TRBJ2-7
D: -
size: few
V: TRBV20-1
CDR3: CSANDAGQTYEQYF
DNA: TGCAGTGCTAATGACGCGGGACAAACCTACGAGCAGTACTTC

J: TRBJ2-1
D: -
size: -
V: TRBV29-1
CDR3: CSVGRGAGDEQFF
DNA: TGCAGCGTGGGTCGGGGGGCCGGTGATGAGCAGTTCTTC

J: TRBJ1-4
D: -
size: few
V: TRBV20-1
CDR3: CSATNGYEKLFF
DNA: TGCAGTGCCACCAACGGGTACGAAAAACTGTTTTTT

J: TRBJ2-7
D: -
size: -
V: TRBV6-2/TRBV6-3
CDR3: CASRVDPGIFYEQYF
DNA: TGTGCCAGCAGGGTGGACCCCGGAATATTCTACGAGCAGTACTTC

J: TRBJ1-2
D: -
size: -
V: TRBV3-1
CDR3: CASSQGEIGYGYGYTF
DNA: TGTGCCAGCAGCCAAGGCGAAATAGGCTACGGCTATGGCTACACCTTC

J: TRBJ1-6
D: TRBD1
size: few
V: TRBV12-3/TRBV12-4
CDR3: CASRDRGLGNSPLHF
DNA: TGTGCCAGCAGAGACAGGGGGCTAGGCAATTCACCCCTCCACTTT

J: TRBJ1-2
D: -
size: few
V: TRBV13
CDR3: CASSSNRNSNLNYGYTF
DNA: TGTGCCAGCAGCTCCAACAGGAACTCGAACCTTAACTATGGCTACACCTTC

J: TRBJ2-7
D: TRBD1
size: few
V: TRBV6-5
CDR3: CASRPNLGQGSYEQYF
DNA: TGTGCCAGCAGACCGAACCTGGGACAGGGATCCTACGAGCAGTACTTC

J: TRBJ2-3
D: TRBD2
size: few
V: TRBV6-5
CDR3: CASTGEGDTQYF
DNA: TGTGCCAGCACCGGGGAGGGGGATACGCAGTATTTT

J: TRBJ1-2
D: -
size: few
V: TRBV6-1
CDR3: CASTKGSQRPSYGYTF
DNA: TGTGCCAGCACTAAAGGTAGCCAGAGACCCTCCTATGGCTACACCTTC

J: TRBJ1-6
D: -
size: -
V: TRBV23-1
CDR3: CASSHRLQAGTYSPLHF
DNA: TGCGCCAGCAGTCACCGGCTCCAGGCAGGAACATATTCACCCCTCCACTTT

J: TRBJ2-7
D: -
size: -
V: TRBV7-2
CDR3: CASSVTARGLTYEQYF
DNA: TGTGCCAGCAGCGTAACAGCCAGGGGTCTCACCTACGAGCAGTACTTC

J: TRBJ2-7
D: -
size: -
V: TRBV6-2/TRBV6-3
CDR3: CASSTTRRGLSYEQYF
DNA: TGTGCCAGCAGTACAACCCGGCGCGGGCTATCCTACGAGCAGTACTTC

J: TRBJ2-1
D: -
size: few
V: TRBV2
CDR3: CASSEEFGGEQFF
DNA: TGTGCCAGCAGTGAAGAGTTTGGAGGTGAGCAGTTCTTC

J: TRBJ2-7
D: -
size: -
V: TRBV6-5
CDR3: CASRNSPGADPRYEQYF
DNA: TGTGCCAGCAGAAACAGCCCCGGGGCGGACCCAAGATACGAGCAGTACTTC

J: TRBJ2-4
D: -
size: few
V: TRBV7-2
CDR3: CASSLLARDIQYF
DNA: TGTGCCAGCAGCTTACTAGCTAGGGACATTCAGTACTTC